The source of this T cell receptor (beta chain) is a study of beta chain features in type 1 diabetes. Study-level points and caveats: For patients, the naive, central memory and Treg TCRB repertoires appeared more alike than for healthy donors. PCR could preferentially amplify shorter templates, alike in patients and controls. Shorter TCRB CDR3s, moderately but significantly so, marked every one of the four CD4+ subsets in Type 1 diabetes patients.

Notes on this clone: The antigen is unknown.

As every portion of the isolated RNA was reverse transcribed, the sequencing read expressed TCRB transcripts. Produced via immunoSEQ multiplex PCR; TCRdb's table is partial and in-frame only. Of about 270,000 clones in the sample, around 15% were seen once. CDR1 and CDR2 (germline): SGHRS, YFSETQ. CDR3 length: 16 residues. The V gene end was trimmed by 4 bases and the J gene end by 1 base; junction bases not matched to a gene: 9. This TCR was recovered from a man aged 30-40 years with type 1 diabetes. This chain joins TRBV5-1 and TRBJ1-1; 8 bases align to TRBD1. Sequenced: naive CD4+ T cells from blood. The CDR3 is CASSPGQGLGNTEAFF. The CDR3 DNA sequence: TGCGCCAGCAGCCCCGGACAGGGCCTGGGGAACACTGAAGCTTTCTTT.